Listed below are T cell receptor beta chains from one sample, sequenced in a study of human T cells and chemical hapten exposure. TCRdb reprocessed the RACE reads via MiXCR and lists one record per CDR3 protein. The table includes about 350,000 distinct CDR3 sequences, nearly 6.5% detected once. The sample consisted of whole blood, taken in connection with sensitization to the hapten diphenylcyclopropenone (DPC). These receptors came from a woman younger than 35 with alopecia areata. Some clones in this sample may be carry-over from other donors' samples. The CDR3 runs from the conserved cysteine through the conserved F or W. Fields, in order: V gene, CDR3 length, J gene, CDR3 protein.

>TRBV12-3/TRBV12-4|11|TRBJ1-2
CASTSNYGYTF
>TRBV6-5|16|TRBJ2-7
CASSFTPQGALAEQYF
>TRBV6-2/TRBV6-3|15|TRBJ1-2
CASSYGGQGKDGYTF
>TRBV10-3|13|TRBJ2-7
CAIRHRDRVEQYF
>TRBV7-2|15|TRBJ2-5
CASSAGLAAEETQYF
>TRBV3-1|12|TRBJ2-7
CASSQAAYEQYF
>TRBV5-4|16|TRBJ2-4
CASSPPPEQGPDIQYF
>TRBV20-1|14|TRBJ2-3
CSARNGGQADTQYF
>TRBV7-6|15|TRBJ2-3
CASSQLTSALNTQYF
>TRBV19|16|TRBJ1-5
CASSYPSTWVSSPQHF
>TRBV5-1|15|TRBJ2-3
CASMESGGAADTQYF
>TRBV15|14|TRBJ2-3
CATSRDWARDTQYF
>TRBV12-3/TRBV12-4|17|TRBJ1-4
CASSLWGGPGTNEKLFF
>TRBV7-9|13|TRBJ1-6
CASSRGWGSPLHF
>TRBV28|14|TRBJ1-1
CASSLTDRTDEAFF
>TRBV6-2/TRBV6-3|14|TRBJ2-4
CASSTDKAKNIQYF
>TRBV27|17|TRBJ1-1
CASSPWAGGMANTEAFF
>TRBV7-2|17|TRBJ2-3
CASSLAVLAGRTDTQYF
>TRBV14|15|TRBJ2-2
CASSQLAGFTGELFF
>TRBV11-2|16|TRBJ2-1
CASVGRGAQIWNEQFF
>TRBV6-5|16|TRBJ2-6
CASSYSSDSGANVLTF
>TRBV20-1|14|TRBJ2-1
CSARLAGVLNEQFF
>TRBV7-2|15|TRBJ1-6
CASSPKAGSDSPLHF
>TRBV4-3|16|TRBJ1-1
CASSQVGRTTNTEAFF
>TRBV20-1|15|TRBJ2-2
CSAKSTGSDTGELFF
>TRBV7-2|17|TRBJ2-1
CASSLSRGDYIYNEQFF
>TRBV9|13|TRBJ1-2
CASSDGQHYGYTF
>TRBV20-1|15|TRBJ1-1
CSARGLGHMNTEAFF
>TRBV2|14|TRBJ1-4
CASSVQGGYEKLFF
>TRBV6-5|14|TRBJ1-1
CASLRTATNTEAFF
>TRBV24-1|14|TRBJ2-1
CATSYSGGASAQFF
>TRBV28|16|TRBJ1-1
CASSGWGGPGDTEAFF
>TRBV28|14|TRBJ2-1
CASSPPRGRDEQFF
>TRBV7-2|14|TRBJ1-1
CASSQRAGGTEAFF
>TRBV29-1|11|TRBJ2-7
CSVSSGYEQYF
>TRBV7-9|13|TRBJ2-3
CASSSLRTDTQYF